A selection of T cell receptor beta chains follows, all from one sample in a study of T cell repertoires in cytomegalovirus infection. Each CDR3 protein is one row after TCRdb ran MiXCR on the reads. The sample records 360,000 or so distinct CDR3 sequences, nearly 35% being singletons. Their antigens remain unidentified. The sample in question was cultured PBMCs, obtained from culture after CMV antigen stimulation. The source of these receptors is a human donor in good health (CMV status not recorded). Some clones in this sample may be carry-over from other donors' samples. Both conserved end residues are part of each CDR3. The order of the fields is V gene, D gene, clone size, J gene, CDR3 protein, CDR3 DNA. D genes are given only for firm matches. Part of the rows lack a size; the others show once, few, many or a class for expanded clones.

TRBV7-2	TRBD1	few	TRBJ1-1	CASSLRDRGLPNTEAFF	TGTGCCAGCAGCTTACGGGACAGGGGGCTACCGAACACTGAAGCTTTCTTT
TRBV19	.	.	TRBJ2-1	CASSTDGYNEQFF	TGTGCCAGTAGTACAGACGGCTACAATGAGCAGTTCTTC
TRBV6-1	.	many	TRBJ1-2	CASSSGDNYGYTF	TGTGCCAGCAGTTCGGGGGACAACTATGGCTACACCTTC
TRBV7-2	TRBD2	.	TRBJ2-7	CASRPMGLAGAYEQYF	TGTGCCAGCAGACCAATGGGACTAGCGGGAGCATACGAGCAGTACTTC
TRBV28	TRBD1	.	TRBJ2-7	CASSSPAALQGGEQYF	TGTGCCAGCAGTTCGCCCGCAGCCTTACAGGGGGGAGAGCAGTACTTC
TRBV19	.	.	TRBJ1-2	CASSRRGAYGYTF	TGTGCCAGTAGCAGACGGGGGGCCTATGGCTACACCTTC
TRBV7-2	.	many	TRBJ1-2	CASSLHGTNYGYTF	TGTGCCAGCAGCTTACACGGTACTAACTATGGCTACACCTTC
TRBV7-2	.	.	TRBJ2-7	CASSIDSTRQYF	TGTGCCAGCAGCATAGATTCAACCAGGCAGTACTTC
TRBV7-2	.	few	TRBJ2-2	CASSLGGAMRGGELFF	TGTGCCAGCAGCTTAGGGGGCGCCATGCGCGGCGGGGAGCTGTTTTTT
TRBV4-1	.	.	TRBJ1-6	CASSQYRDIRSNSPLHF	TGCGCCAGCAGCCAATACAGGGACATCCGTTCTAATTCACCCCTCCACTTT
TRBV20-1	TRBD2	.	TRBJ2-1	CSASHSHSGGPLNEQFF	TGCAGTGCTAGCCACTCTCACTCGGGAGGGCCTCTCAATGAGCAGTTCTTC
TRBV12-3/TRBV12-4	TRBD1	few	TRBJ1-2	CASSLRSGTDADYGYTF	TGTGCCAGCAGTTTAAGGTCCGGGACAGACGCCGACTATGGCTACACCTTC
TRBV19	TRBD2	few	TRBJ2-1	CATKGLAGNNEQFF	TGTGCCACCAAGGGACTAGCGGGGAACAATGAGCAGTTCTTC
TRBV6-2/TRBV6-3	.	.	TRBJ1-1	CASSRINTEAFF	TGTGCCAGCAGTCGCATAAACACTGAAGCTTTCTTT
TRBV6-2/TRBV6-3	TRBD2	few	TRBJ2-7	CASSSQTSGHYEQYF	TGTGCCAGCAGTTCGCAGACTAGCGGGCACTACGAGCAGTACTTC
TRBV7-8	.	.	TRBJ2-4	CASSSNGRGVRLAKNIQYF	TGTGCCAGCAGCTCGAACGGTCGAGGAGTGAGACTAGCCAAAAACATTCAGTACTTC
TRBV28	.	.	TRBJ2-2	CASSGTFTGELFF	TGTGCCAGCAGTGGGACATTTACCGGGGAGCTGTTTTTT
TRBV5-3	.	.	TRBJ2-3	CASSKGRTTLRTDTQYF	TGTGCCAGCAGCAAAGGCCGGACCACCCTACGCACAGATACGCAGTATTTT
TRBV4-1	.	few	TRBJ1-3	CASSQERAGISGNTIYF	TGCGCCAGCAGCCAAGAGCGTGCGGGGATCTCTGGAAACACCATATATTTT
TRBV7-8	TRBD2	few	TRBJ2-7	CASSLISGRALHEQYF	TGTGCCAGCAGCTTAATTAGCGGGAGGGCCCTCCACGAGCAGTACTTC